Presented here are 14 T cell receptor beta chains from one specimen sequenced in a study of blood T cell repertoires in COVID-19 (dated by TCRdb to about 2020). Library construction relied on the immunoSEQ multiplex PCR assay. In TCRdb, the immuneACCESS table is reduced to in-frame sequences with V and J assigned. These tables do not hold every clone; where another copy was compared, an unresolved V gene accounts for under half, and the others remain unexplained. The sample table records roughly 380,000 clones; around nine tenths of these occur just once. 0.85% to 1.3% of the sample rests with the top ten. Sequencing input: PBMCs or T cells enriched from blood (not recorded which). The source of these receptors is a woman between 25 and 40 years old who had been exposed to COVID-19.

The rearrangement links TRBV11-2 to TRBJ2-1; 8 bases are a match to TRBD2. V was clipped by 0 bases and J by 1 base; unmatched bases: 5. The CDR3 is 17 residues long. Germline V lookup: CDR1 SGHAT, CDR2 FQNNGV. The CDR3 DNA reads TGTGCCAGCAGCTTAGATCCCGGGAGGGTGTCCTACAATGAGCAGTTCTTC. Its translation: CASSLDPGRVSYNEQFF. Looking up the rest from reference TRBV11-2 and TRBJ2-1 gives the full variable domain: EAGVAQSPRYKIIEKRQSVAFWCNPISGHATLYWYQQILGQGPKLLIQFQNNGVVDDSQLPKDRFSAERLKGVDSTLKIQPAKLEDSAVYLCASSLDPGRVSYNEQFFGPGTRLTVL.

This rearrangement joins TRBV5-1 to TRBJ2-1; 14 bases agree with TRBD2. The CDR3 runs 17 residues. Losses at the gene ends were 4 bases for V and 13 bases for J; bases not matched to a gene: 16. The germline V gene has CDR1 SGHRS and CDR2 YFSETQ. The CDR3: CASSQHTGTSGSGSQFF. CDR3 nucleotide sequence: TGCGCCAGCAGCCAACACACCGGGACTAGCGGGAGTGGGTCCCAGTTCTTC.

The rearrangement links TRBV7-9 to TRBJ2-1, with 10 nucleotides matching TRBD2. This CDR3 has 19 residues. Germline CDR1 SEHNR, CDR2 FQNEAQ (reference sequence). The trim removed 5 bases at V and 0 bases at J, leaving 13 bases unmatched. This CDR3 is CASSPRMGLAPNSYNEQFF. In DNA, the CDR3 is TGTGCCAGCAGCCCCAGGATGGGACTAGCGCCAAACTCCTACAATGAGCAGTTCTTC.

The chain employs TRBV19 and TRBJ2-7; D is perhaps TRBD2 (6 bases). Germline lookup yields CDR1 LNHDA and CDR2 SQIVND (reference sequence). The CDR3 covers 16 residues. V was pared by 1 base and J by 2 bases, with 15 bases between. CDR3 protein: CASSIGVGGLTYEQYF. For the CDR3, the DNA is TGTGCCAGTAGTATAGGGGTCGGGGGACTCACCTACGAGCAGTACTTC. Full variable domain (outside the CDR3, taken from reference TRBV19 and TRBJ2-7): DGGITQSPKYLFRKEGQNVTLSCEQNLNHDAMYWYRQDPGQGLRLIYYSQIVNDFQKGDIAEGYSVSREKKESFPLTVTSAQKNPTAFYLCASSIGVGGLTYEQYFGPGTRLTVT.

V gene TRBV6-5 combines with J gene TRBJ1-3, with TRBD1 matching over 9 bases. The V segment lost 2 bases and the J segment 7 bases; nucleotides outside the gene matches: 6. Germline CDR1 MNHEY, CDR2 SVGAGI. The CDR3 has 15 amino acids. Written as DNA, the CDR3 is TGTGCCAGCAGTTACCTGGGACAGGGATCGAACACCATATATTTT. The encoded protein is CASSYLGQGSNTIYF.

CDR3 sequence: CASRAAGAYEQYF. DNA for the CDR3: TGCGCCAGCAGAGCAGCGGGGGCCTACGAGCAGTACTTC. The chain combines TRBV10-2 with TRBJ2-7, with TRBD2 identical over 8 bases. Trimming cost V 6 bases and J 2 bases; bases outside gene matches: 3. From germline, CDR1 is WSHSY and CDR2 SAAADI. The CDR3 runs 13 residues.

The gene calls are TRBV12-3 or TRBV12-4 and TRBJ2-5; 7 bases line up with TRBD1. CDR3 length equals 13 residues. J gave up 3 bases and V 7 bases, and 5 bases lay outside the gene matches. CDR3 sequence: CASTLTGEETQYF. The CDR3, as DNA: TGTGCCAGCACCCTAACAGGGGAAGAGACCCAGTACTTC.

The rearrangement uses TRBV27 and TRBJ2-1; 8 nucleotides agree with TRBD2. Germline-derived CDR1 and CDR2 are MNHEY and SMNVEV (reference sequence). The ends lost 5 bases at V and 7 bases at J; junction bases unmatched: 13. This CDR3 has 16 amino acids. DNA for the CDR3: TGTGCCAGCAGTCCCCCGGGACTAGTCCGGGGGAATGAGCAGTTCTTC. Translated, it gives CASSPPGLVRGNEQFF.

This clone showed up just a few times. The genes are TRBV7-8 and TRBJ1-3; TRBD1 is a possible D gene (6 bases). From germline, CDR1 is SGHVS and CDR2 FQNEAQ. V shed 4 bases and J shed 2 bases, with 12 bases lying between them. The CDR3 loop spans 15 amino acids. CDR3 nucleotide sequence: TGTGCCAGCAGCTCGAGGGGGGGAACTGGAAACACCATATATTTT. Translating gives CASSSRGGTGNTIYF.

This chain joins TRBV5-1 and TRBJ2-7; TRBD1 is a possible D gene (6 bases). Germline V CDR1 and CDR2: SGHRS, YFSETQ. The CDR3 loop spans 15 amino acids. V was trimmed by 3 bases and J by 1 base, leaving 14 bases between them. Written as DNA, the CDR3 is TGCGCCAGCAGCTCTTCGACAGGACAATCCTACGAGCAGTACTTC. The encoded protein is CASSSSTGQSYEQYF.

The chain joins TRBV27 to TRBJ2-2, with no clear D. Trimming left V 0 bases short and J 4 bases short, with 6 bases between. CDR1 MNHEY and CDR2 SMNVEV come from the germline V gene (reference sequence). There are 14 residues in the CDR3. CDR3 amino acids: CASSLSRSTGELFF. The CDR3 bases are TGTGCCAGCAGTTTATCGCGGTCCACCGGGGAGCTGTTTTTT.

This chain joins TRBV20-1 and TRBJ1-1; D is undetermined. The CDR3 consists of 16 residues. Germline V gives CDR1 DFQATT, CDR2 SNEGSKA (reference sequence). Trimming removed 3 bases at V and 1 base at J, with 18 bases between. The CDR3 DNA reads TGCAGTGCTAGTGGGTCGGGAACACTGCGGAACACTGAAGCTTTCTTT. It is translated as CSASGSGTLRNTEAFF.

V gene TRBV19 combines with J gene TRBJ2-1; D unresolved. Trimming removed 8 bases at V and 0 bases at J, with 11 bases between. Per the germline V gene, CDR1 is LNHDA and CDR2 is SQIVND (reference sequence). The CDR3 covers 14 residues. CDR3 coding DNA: TGTGCCAGTGCGGTGTTGAGCTCCTACAATGAGCAGTTCTTC. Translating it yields CASAVLSSYNEQFF.

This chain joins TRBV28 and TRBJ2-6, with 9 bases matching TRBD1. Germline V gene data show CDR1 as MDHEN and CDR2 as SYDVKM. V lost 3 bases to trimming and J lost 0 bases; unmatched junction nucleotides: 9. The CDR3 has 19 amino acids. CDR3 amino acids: CASSFVPGQGNSGANVLTF. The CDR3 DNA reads TGTGCCAGCAGTTTCGTCCCGGGACAGGGAAACTCTGGGGCCAACGTCCTGACTTTC.